The 18 T cell receptor beta chains listed next were all sequenced from one sample in a study of T cell responses to AZD1222 COVID-19 vaccine. The protocol was immunoSEQ multiplex PCR, while the TCRdb copy is restricted to in-frame clones and leaves out a portion. The sample lists 130,000 to 150,000 clones, roughly nine tenths occurring once. Here the sequenced sample was peripheral blood, taken on day 0 of AZD1222 vaccination. Receptors were obtained from an adult in good health.

CDR3 bases: TGTGCCAGCAGCCACCGCGGATCCTACACTGAAGCTTTCTTT. Its protein product is CASSHRGSYTEAFF. The rearrangement joins TRBV14 to TRBJ1-1; no clear D gene. This CDR3 has 14 residues. Germline loops: CDR1 SGHDN, CDR2 FVKESK. The V gene lost 3 bases and the J gene lost 3 bases, with 11 bases spanning the gap. Variable domain in full (rest from reference TRBV14 and TRBJ1-1): EAGVTQFPSHSVIEKGQTVTLRCDPISGHDNLYWYRRVMGKEIKFLLHFVKESKQDESGMPNNRFLAERTGGTYSTLKVQPAELEDSGVYFCASSHRGSYTEAFFGQGTRLTVV.

This clone was detected only once. The CDR3 protein is CASSFERGDTQYF. The CDR3 DNA reads TGTGCCAGCAGCTTCGAGCGGGGAGATACGCAGTATTTT. The gene calls are TRBV5-4 and TRBJ2-3, with TRBD2 matching over 7 bases. The CDR3 consists of 13 residues. Losses at the gene ends were 2 bases for V and 5 bases for J; bases not matched to a gene: 2. The germline V gene encodes CDR1 SGHNT and CDR2 YYREEE (reference sequence).

CDR3: CASSVWENTEAFF. The CDR3 DNA reads TGTGCCAGCAGTGTATGGGAGAACACTGAAGCTTTCTTT. This rearrangement joins TRBV2 to TRBJ1-1; the D is unclear. Trimming took off 4 bases at V and 1 base at J, with 7 bases between the two ends. Germline lookup yields CDR1 SNHLY and CDR2 FYNNEI. This CDR3 contains 13 residues.

This chain uses TRBV3-1 (or the pseudogene TRBV3-2) with TRBJ2-3; D call uncertain. The germline gives CDR1 LGHDT, CDR2 YNNKEL (reference sequence). This CDR3 is 14 amino acids long. Trimming stripped 2 bases from V and 4 bases from J, with 10 bases between. CDR3 DNA: TGTGCCAGCAGCCAACTCCGGACGGCAGATACGCAGTATTTT. This gives the protein CASSQLRTADTQYF.

V gene TRBV5-3 combines with J gene TRBJ2-7, with D maybe TRBD2 (6 bases). TRBV5-3 is classed as an ORF, of uncertain function. This CDR3 has 19 residues. The V end lost 0 bases, the J end lost 3 bases, and 25 bases lay between the germline ends. Here the CDR3 reads CARSLVGALLLGLNYEQYF. CDR3 DNA: TGTGCCAGAAGCTTGGTAGGGGCCCTACTCCTGGGACTTAACTACGAGCAGTACTTC.

V is TRBV9 and J is TRBJ1-5; possible D gene TRBD1, 6 bases. The CDR3 length is 14 residues. Germline V gene data show CDR1 as SGDLS and CDR2 as YYNGEE. V lost 3 bases and J lost 8, with 15 bases in between. The CDR3 here is CASSATGFGEPQHF. The CDR3, as DNA: TGTGCCAGCAGCGCGACAGGATTCGGTGAGCCCCAGCATTTT.

The CDR3 loop is CASSPLVSSGNTIYF. The CDR3 coding sequence is TGTGCCAGCTCACCCCTGGTTAGCTCTGGAAACACCATATATTTT. The chain is built from TRBV18 and TRBJ1-3; unclear D gene. The CDR3 has 15 amino acids. Germline CDR1 reads KGHSH; CDR2 reads LQKENI. The V end lost 3 bases, the J end lost 0 bases, and 9 bases lay between the germline ends. Full variable domain (rest looked up from reference TRBV18 and TRBJ1-3): NAGVMQNPRHLVRRRGQEARLRCSPMKGHSHVYWYRQLPEEGLKFMVYLQKENIIDESGMPKERFSAEFPKEGPSILRIQQVVRGDSAAYFCASSPLVSSGNTIYFGEGSWLTVV.

The chain combines TRBV30 with TRBJ1-6; TRBD1 is a possible D gene (6 bases). Germline-derived CDR1 and CDR2 are GTSNPN and SVGIG (reference sequence). The CDR3 loop spans 15 amino acids. Trimming removed 2 bases from V and 9 bases from J, with 17 bases in between. The CDR3 nucleotides read TGTGCCTGGAGTCCACCTCAGGGGCGGACTTCACCCCTCCACTTT. Protein product: CAWSPPQGRTSPLHF.

The rearrangement links TRBV6-1 to TRBJ1-5; 9 nucleotides align to TRBD1. J gave up 6 bases and V 3 bases, and 3 bases lay outside the gene matches. The CDR3 contains 14 residues. In germline, CDR1 is MNHNS, CDR2 SASEGT. This CDR3 is CASSETGGGQPQHF. The CDR3 DNA follows: TGTGCCAGCAGTGAGACAGGGGGTGGTCAGCCCCAGCATTTT.

V gene TRBV5-4 combines with J gene TRBJ2-1; TRBD2 agrees at 8 bases. This CDR3 has 16 residues. Germline lookup yields CDR1 SGHNT and CDR2 YYREEE (reference sequence). Germline trimming cut 2 bases from V and 8 bases from J; bases unmatched to any gene: 12. The CDR3 DNA follows: TGTGCCAGCAGCTTAGGTGTTTCGTTGGGACTAGATGAGCAGTTCTTC. Encoded protein: CASSLGVSLGLDEQFF.

The chain links TRBV5-5 to TRBJ2-2, with 9 bases fitting TRBD1. The CDR3 is 16 residues long. Trimming cost V 3 bases and J 5 bases; bases outside gene matches: 8. Germline lookup yields CDR1 SGHKS and CDR2 YYEKEE (reference sequence). In DNA, the CDR3 is TGTGCCAGCAGCTATCCCAGACAGGGGGGAACCGGGGAGCTGTTTTTT. Residues: CASSYPRQGGTGELFF.

This chain connects TRBV5-6 to TRBJ2-7; no definite D call. Germline-derived CDR1 and CDR2 are SGHDT and YYEEEE. The CDR3 is 13 amino acids. Trimming left V 1 base short and J 3 bases short, with 8 bases between. The CDR3 loop reads CASSLTPLYEQYF. CDR3 DNA: TGTGCCAGCAGCTTGACACCCCTCTACGAGCAGTACTTC.

The rearrangement links TRBV24-1 to TRBJ2-3; D gene ambiguous. The length of the CDR3 is 14 residues. V shed 5 bases and J shed 2 bases, with 10 bases lying between them. Germline V gene data show CDR1 as KGHDR and CDR2 as SFDVKD. DNA for the CDR3: TGTGCCACCAGTGGGGCGGCATACACAGATACGCAGTATTTT. The encoded protein is CATSGAAYTDTQYF.

J is TRBJ2-1 and V is TRBV27; D ambiguous. Trimming removed 5 bases at V and 6 bases at J, with 20 bases between. This CDR3 has 16 amino acids. From germline, CDR1 is MNHEY and CDR2 SMNVEV (reference sequence). The CDR3 loop is CASSQFASQLRNEQFF. The CDR3 region has the DNA TGTGCCAGCAGTCAGTTCGCTAGTCAACTACGCAATGAGCAGTTCTTC.

V is TRBV16 and J is TRBJ2-3; no definite D call. The CDR3 contains 15 residues. Trimming took off 5 bases at V and 5 bases at J, with 17 bases between the two ends. The V gene's germline CDR1 is KGHSY and CDR2 FQNENV. The CDR3 spells CASSYTRVAGDTQYF. The CDR3, as DNA: TGTGCCAGCAGCTATACAAGAGTGGCCGGAGATACGCAGTATTTT. Full variable domain (rest looked up from reference TRBV16 and TRBJ2-3): GEEVAQTPKHLVRGEGQKAKLYCAPIKGHSYVFWYQQVLKNEFKFLISFQNENVFDETGMPKERFSAKCLPNSPCSLEIQATKLEDSAVYFCASSYTRVAGDTQYFGPGTRLTVL.

V gene TRBV7-2 combines with J gene TRBJ2-3; 11 bases match TRBD1. The trim removed 4 bases at V and 6 bases at J, leaving 6 bases unmatched. This CDR3 comprises 15 residues. Germline lookup yields CDR1 SGHTA and CDR2 FQGNSA. The CDR3 sequence: CASSWRTGGADTQYF. The CDR3 DNA sequence: TGTGCCAGCAGCTGGCGGACAGGGGGCGCGGATACGCAGTATTTT.

CDR3 amino acids: CASSSRTGDTEAFF. The DNA of the CDR3 is TGCGCCAGCAGCTCCCGGACAGGGGACACTGAAGCTTTCTTT. V and J are TRBV5-1 and TRBJ1-1; TRBD1 aligns across 9 bases. CDR3 size: 14 residues. Germline CDR1 and CDR2: SGHRS and YFSETQ. After removal of 3 bases from V and 3 bases from J, the junction contained 3 bases not matched to a gene.

The J gene is TRBJ2-3, the V gene TRBV5-4, with D perhaps TRBD1 or TRBD2 (6 bases each). CDR3 length: 17 amino acids. Germline V gene data show CDR1 as SGHNT and CDR2 as YYREEE (reference sequence). V was clipped by 4 bases and J by 6 bases, with 24 bases between them. The CDR3 region has the DNA TGTGCCAGCAGCATACGAAGCGCCGCGGGACACCCCGATACGCAGTATTTT. Protein sequence: CASSIRSAAGHPDTQYF. The variable domain in full, with the rest retrieved from reference TRBV5-4 and TRBJ2-3, is ETGVTQSPTHLIKTRGQQVTLRCSSQSGHNTVSWYQQALGQGPQFIFQYYREEENGRGNFPPRFSGLQFPNYSSELNVNALELDDSALYLCASSIRSAAGHPDTQYFGPGTRLTVL.